Included here is one T cell receptor beta chain sequence, with context. TCRdb's table, derived via immunoSEQ multiplex PCR, lists solely in-frame clones and lacks some. The sample shows approximately 150,000 clones, 65% to 85% of them seen only once. This entry comes from a study of blood T cell repertoires in COVID-19. V shed 7 bases and J shed 1 base, with 14 bases lying between them. CDR1 and CDR2 (germline): LNHDA, SQIVND (reference sequence). The CDR3 has 15 amino acids. Sequences were obtained from peripheral blood. The gene calls are TRBV19 and TRBJ1-3; D unclear. This TCR was recovered from a woman between 55 and 75 years old with acute or convalescent COVID-19. The CDR3 bases are TGTGCCAGTACGGGGTCGGGGATTTCTGGAAACACCATATATTTT. It translates to CASTGSGISGNTIYF.